Shown below are 30 T cell receptor beta chains from a single sample sequenced in a study of OX40 agonist ivuxolimab in advanced cancers. Sequencing used immunoSEQ multiplex PCR; TCRdb keeps in-frame clones, though not all of them. The sample consists of tens of thousands of clones, about 88% of them appearing once. Source: CD4+ or CD8+ T cells sorted from blood, taken in a trial of the OX40 agonist ivuxolimab. These receptors all come from an adult with an advanced solid tumor such as melanoma, head and neck, liver or kidney cancer.

The chain joins TRBV6-6 to TRBJ2-3, with TRBD2 matching over 11 bases. CDR3 size: 15 residues. V lost 9 bases, J lost 4 bases, and 9 bases stayed unmatched. CDR1 is MNHNY, CDR2 SVGAGI, per germline (reference sequence). Written as DNA, the CDR3 is TGTGCCAGTGTAGCGGGAGGGCCACCCTCAGATACGCAGTATTTT. Protein product: CASVAGGPPSDTQYF.

V usage is TRBV5-1 and J usage is TRBJ2-2; 8 bases agree with TRBD2. V dropped 2 bases and J dropped 9; count of bases not matched to a gene: 12. The CDR3 consists of 16 residues. Germline CDR1 SGHRS, CDR2 YFSETQ. The CDR3 reads CASSFTSGSLERELFF. CDR3 nucleotides: TGCGCCAGCAGCTTCACGAGCGGGAGTCTAGAGAGGGAGCTGTTTTTT.

The chain is built from TRBV9 and TRBJ2-5; D remains ambiguous. The V and J ends lost 0 bases and 12 bases respectively, with 15 bases between them. This CDR3 has 13 amino acids. Germline lookup yields CDR1 SGDLS and CDR2 YYNGEE. The CDR3 DNA sequence: TGTGCCAGCAGCGTAGGTGTGGGGAAAAGGGAGTACTTC. Amino acids: CASSVGVGKREYF.

The CDR3: CASSQVRGTEAFF. The CDR3, as DNA: TGTGCCAGCAGCCAAGTGAGGGGCACTGAAGCTTTCTTT. The rearrangement links TRBV14 to TRBJ1-1; weak D call: TRBD1 (5 bases). V was clipped by 1 base and J by 4 bases, with 7 bases between them. Germline V lookup: CDR1 SGHDN, CDR2 FVKESK. The CDR3 extends over 13 amino acids.

The chain combines TRBV7-2 with TRBJ2-2; 8 positions match TRBD2. Germline V gives CDR1 SGHTA, CDR2 FQGNSA. V trimming: 1 base; J trimming: 5 bases; junction bases outside the gene matches: 9. CDR3 size: 17 residues. CDR3 nucleotides: TGTGCCAGCAGCTTAGACGGAGCGGGAGTGGGGACCGGGGAGCTGTTTTTT. This encodes CASSLDGAGVGTGELFF. The whole variable domain, filled in from reference TRBV7-2 and TRBJ2-2, reads GAGVSQSPSNKVTEKGKDVELRCDPISGHTALYWYRQSLGQGLEFLIYFQGNSAPDKSGLPSDRFSAERTGGSVSTLTIQRTQQEDSAVYLCASSLDGAGVGTGELFFGEGSRLTVL.

The sample holds one count of this clone. This chain connects TRBV19 to TRBJ1-2, with 9 positions matching TRBD1. The CDR3 length is 13 residues. J lost 8 bases, V lost 5 bases, and 6 bases had no gene match. Germline CDR1 is LNHDA and CDR2 is SQIVND (reference sequence). CDR3 sequence (DNA): TGTGCCAGTAGTGTACAGGGGGCGCGAGGCTACACCTTC. It is translated as CASSVQGARGYTF.

The genes are TRBV6-4 and TRBJ2-1, with 7 bases matching TRBD1. There are 15 residues in the CDR3. With V trimmed by 5 bases and J by 4 bases, 8 bases remained unmatched. Germline assignment: CDR1 MRHNA and CDR2 SNTAGT. The CDR3 region is CASSMTGTSYNEQFF. The CDR3 bases are TGTGCCAGCAGTATGACAGGGACCTCTTACAATGAGCAGTTCTTC.

In its sample, this clone was seen once. The chain uses TRBV12-2 and TRBJ2-7; the table's D call of TRBD1 was not tested on the DNA. TRBV12-2 is labeled a pseudogene. CDR3 length: 17 residues. CDR3 nucleotides: TGTGCAAGTCGCTTAGTGGTGCGGGACAGGCAACCCTACGAGCAGTACTTC. Translation: CASRLVVRDRQPYEQYF.

The chain recombines TRBV28 with TRBJ1-5; possible D gene TRBD1, 5 bases. The CDR3 is 13 residues long. The germline gives CDR1 MDHEN, CDR2 SYDVKM. The V end was cut by 6 bases, the J end by 7 bases, with 13 bases between. CDR3 region: CASSHPSGQPQHF. The CDR3 DNA reads TGTGCCAGCAGCCACCCCTCAGGGCAGCCCCAGCATTTT.

The V call is TRBV20-1, the J call TRBJ2-1; TRBD2 aligns across 8 bases. Trimming took 6 bases from V and 9 from J; bases not matched to a gene: 4. CDR3 length: 11 residues. Germline V lookup: CDR1 DFQATT, CDR2 SNEGSKA (reference sequence). CDR3 region: CSALAGGEQFF. The DNA of the CDR3 is TGCAGTGCGTTGGCGGGAGGTGAGCAGTTCTTC.

The chain joins TRBV27 to TRBJ1-6; D may be TRBD1 (6 bases). V lost 6 bases, J lost 7 bases, and 16 bases lay in between. CDR3 size: 15 residues. Germline loops: CDR1 MNHEY, CDR2 SMNVEV (reference sequence). The CDR3 DNA follows: TGTGCCAGCAGGGGTCACAGGGATAAAAATTCACCCCTCCACTTT. The encoded protein is CASRGHRDKNSPLHF.

J is TRBJ2-7 and V is TRBV5-1; 10 nucleotides match TRBD2. This CDR3 is built from 20 residues. Unmatched junction bases numbered 17, after V lost 0 bases and J lost 2 bases. Looked up from germline, CDR1 is SGHRS and CDR2 is YFSETQ. The DNA of the CDR3 is TGCGCCAGCAGCTTGGTGTTTTGGAGCGGGAGGGCAATTAGTCCCTACGAGCAGTACTTC. Translation gives CASSLVFWSGRAISPYEQYF.

CDR3: CASSLDAGTDTQYF. DNA of the CDR3: TGTGCCAGCAGCTTGGATGCCGGCACAGATACGCAGTATTTT. The chain couples TRBV5-4 to TRBJ2-3; D remains unclear. V dropped 0 bases and J dropped 1 base, with 6 bases sitting between them. This CDR3 is built from 14 residues. CDR1 SGHNT and CDR2 YYREEE come from the germline V gene (reference sequence).

This clone counts as medium-sized. The V call is TRBV27, the J call TRBJ1-2; the D gene is possibly TRBD1 (6 bases). Germline CDR1 reads MNHEY; CDR2 reads SMNVEV (reference sequence). This CDR3 spans 13 amino acids. The germline V and J ends were trimmed by 4 bases and 4 bases, with 10 bases remaining between them. The CDR3: CASSSAGVYGYTF. CDR3 in DNA: TGTGCCAGCAGTTCCGCAGGGGTCTATGGCTACACCTTC.

The chain has TRBV6-6 and TRBJ2-2; D is possibly TRBD2 (5 bases). The V gene's germline CDR1 is MNHNY and CDR2 SVGAGI (reference sequence). This CDR3 is 13 amino acids long. V shed 7 bases and J shed 5 bases, with 11 bases lying between them. The CDR3: CASTLAGTGELFF. CDR3 coding DNA: TGTGCCAGCACCCTAGCCGGGACCGGGGAGCTGTTTTTT.

The chain links TRBV4-3 to TRBJ2-5; D unclear. Germline-derived CDR1 and CDR2 are LGHNA and YSLEER. The CDR3 extends over 16 amino acids. The germline V and J ends were trimmed by 1 base and 5 bases, with 17 bases remaining between them. The CDR3 coding sequence is TGCGCCAGCAGCCAAGTCGGTTCGGGCGTAGGGGAGACCCAGTACTTC. It translates to CASSQVGSGVGETQYF.

A single count supports this clone. J is TRBJ2-3 and V is TRBV11-2; 13 bases agree with TRBD2. This CDR3 spans 16 amino acids. After removal of 5 bases from V and 2 bases from J, the junction contained 4 bases not matched to a gene. The germline V gene has CDR1 SGHAT and CDR2 FQNNGV. CDR3 nucleotides: TGTGCCAGCAGCCAGGGACTAGCGGGGCCCACAGATACGCAGTATTTT. It yields the protein CASSQGLAGPTDTQYF.

The chain links TRBV6-1 to TRBJ2-1; TRBD2 agrees at 7 bases. The CDR3 consists of 14 residues. V lost 6 bases and J lost 6; bases outside the gene matches: 8. Per the germline V gene, CDR1 is MNHNS and CDR2 is SASEGT. CDR3 nucleotides: TGTGCCAGCAGCCCCGCGACTAGCACCAATGAGCAGTTCTTC. It codes for CASSPATSTNEQFF.

J is TRBJ2-7 and V is TRBV10-3; possible D gene TRBD1, 5 bases. The CDR3 contains 13 residues. V dropped 6 bases and J dropped 0 bases, with 9 bases sitting between them. Germline-derived CDR1 and CDR2 are ENHRY and SYGVKD. DNA for the CDR3: TGTGCCATCAGAAACAGGAGCTCCTACGAGCAGTACTTC. This sequence encodes CAIRNRSSYEQYF.

The chain has TRBV30 and TRBJ2-7, with 8 nucleotides matching TRBD2. V dropped 2 bases and J dropped 3; count of bases not matched to a gene: 12. Germline assignment: CDR1 GTSNPN and CDR2 SVGIG (reference sequence). CDR3 length: 16 amino acids. The CDR3 DNA is TGTGCCTGGAGTCCGGGGGTAGAGCGGGAGTTCTACGAGCAGTACTTC. Its translation: CAWSPGVEREFYEQYF.

The chain combines TRBV18 with TRBJ2-2, with 8 bases that match TRBD1. After removal of 3 bases from V and 4 bases from J, the junction contained 7 bases not matched to a gene. In germline, CDR1 is KGHSH, CDR2 LQKENI. CDR3 length: 16 amino acids. CDR3 residues: CASSPVTTGGTGELFF. Written as DNA, the CDR3 is TGTGCCAGCTCACCCGTTACTACAGGGGGCACCGGGGAGCTGTTTTTT. The variable domain in full, with the rest retrieved from reference TRBV18 and TRBJ2-2, is NAGVMQNPRHLVRRRGQEARLRCSPMKGHSHVYWYRQLPEEGLKFMVYLQKENIIDESGMPKERFSAEFPKEGPSILRIQQVVRGDSAAYFCASSPVTTGGTGELFFGEGSRLTVL.

This chain connects TRBV28 to TRBJ2-1; D is unresolved. V lost 2 bases and J lost 7, with 27 bases in between. CDR3 length equals 19 residues. CDR1 and CDR2 (germline): MDHEN, SYDVKM. The CDR3 is CASSLPRRSRGRLSNEQFF. CDR3 DNA: TGTGCCAGCAGTTTACCCCGCCGGTCTAGAGGTCGTCTTTCGAATGAGCAGTTCTTC.

The chain links TRBV5-1 to TRBJ2-1; tentative D call: TRBD1 (5 bases). V lost 0 bases, J lost 9 bases, and 13 bases lay in between. The CDR3 runs 14 residues. Germline V gene data show CDR1 as SGHRS and CDR2 as YFSETQ. This CDR3 is CASSLASQGSEQFF. The CDR3 bases are TGCGCCAGCAGCTTGGCTTCGCAGGGAAGTGAGCAGTTCTTC.

Concerning this clone itself: The junction departs from the called germline gene at one end, perhaps through a read error. Other DNA sequences in the sample encode the same CDR3. The chain employs TRBV6-5 and TRBJ1-3; D is ambiguous. The length of the CDR3 is 14 residues. Germline values: CDR1 MNHEY, CDR2 SVGAGI. CDR3 bases: TGCGCCAGCGCAAACAGAGCCTCTGGAAACACCATATATTTT. It encodes CASANRASGNTIYF.

The chain combines TRBV7-8 with TRBJ2-1; 9 nucleotides agree with TRBD2. V trimming: 1 base; J trimming: 6 bases; junction bases outside the gene matches: 7. Germline assignment: CDR1 SGHVS and CDR2 FQNEAQ. The CDR3 runs to 16 residues. The CDR3, as DNA: TGTGCCAGCAGCTTAGGCCGGCTAGCGGGGATCAATGAGCAGTTCTTC. Translating it yields CASSLGRLAGINEQFF.

J is TRBJ2-3 and V is TRBV5-5, with 10 bases lining up with TRBD1. The CDR3 sequence is 16 residues long. V trimming: 0 bases; J trimming: 2 bases; junction bases outside the gene matches: 3. Germline lookup yields CDR1 SGHKS and CDR2 YYEKEE (reference sequence). The chain's CDR3 is CASSLETGGHTDTQYF. The CDR3 DNA is TGTGCCAGCAGCTTGGAGACAGGGGGCCACACAGATACGCAGTATTTT.

This chain connects TRBV11-2 to TRBJ2-5; 8 bases fit TRBD1. V lost 1 base to trimming and J lost 13 bases; unmatched junction nucleotides: 2. Germline CDR1 reads SGHAT; CDR2 reads FQNNGV. The CDR3 length is 11 residues. The CDR3 is CASSLVGTGYF. In nucleotides, the CDR3 is TGTGCCAGCAGCTTAGTGGGGACAGGGTACTTC. Full variable domain (remainder filled in from reference TRBV11-2 and TRBJ2-5): EAGVAQSPRYKIIEKRQSVAFWCNPISGHATLYWYQQILGQGPKLLIQFQNNGVVDDSQLPKDRFSAERLKGVDSTLKIQPAKLEDSAVYLCASSLVGTGYFGPGTRLLVL.

The chain carries TRBV5-4 and TRBJ1-2; D unresolved. Trimming removed 0 bases from V and 5 bases from J, with 11 bases in between. Germline V gene sequence: CDR1 SGHNT, CDR2 YYREEE (reference sequence). CDR3 size: 14 residues. The CDR3 DNA is TGTGCCAGCAGCTTGGTGTCGGAAGGGTATGGCTACACCTTC. This translates into CASSLVSEGYGYTF.

This chain connects TRBV5-1 to TRBJ2-1; D gene uncertain. Germline V lookup: CDR1 SGHRS, CDR2 YFSETQ. V lost 4 bases and J lost 0, with 8 bases in between. This CDR3 region has 14 residues. The CDR3 coding sequence is TGCGCCAGCAGCCCCTACTTCTCCTACAATGAGCAGTTCTTC. It yields the protein CASSPYFSYNEQFF.

CDR3 sequence (DNA): TGTGCCAGCATGGTGGGACTAGCGGGAGGAGGGGATACGCAGTATTTT. It yields the protein CASMVGLAGGGDTQYF. The rearrangement uses TRBV2 and TRBJ2-3; 15 nucleotides match TRBD2. After removal of 7 bases from V and 6 bases from J, the junction contained 8 bases not matched to a gene. From germline, CDR1 is SNHLY and CDR2 FYNNEI. CDR3 size: 16 residues.